Following are 10 T cell receptor beta chains from one sample sequenced in a study of blood T cell repertoires in COVID-19. Clones were sequenced by immunoSEQ multiplex PCR, and TCRdb holds only the in-frame ones, with some missing. There are some 250,000 clones in the sample; over 65% occur only once, and more than 2.5% lies in the top ten. The specimen sequenced was peripheral blood. The receptors were gathered from a woman older than 75 with acute or convalescent COVID-19.

This rearrangement joins TRBV2 to TRBJ1-5, with D uncertain. Germline V CDR1 and CDR2: SNHLY, FYNNEI. This CDR3 spans 13 amino acids. The V end was cut by 4 bases, the J end by 4 bases, with 8 bases between. CDR3 nucleotide sequence: TGTGCCAGCAGTGGAGGATGGAATCAGCCCCAGCATTTT. Translated, it gives CASSGGWNQPQHF.

The chain is built from TRBV4-3 and TRBJ1-5; TRBD1 agrees at 9 bases. The CDR3 loop spans 21 amino acids. V shed 1 base and J 0 bases; nucleotides not matched to a gene: 16. Germline CDR1 LGHNA, CDR2 YSLEER. This CDR3 reads CASSQVVAGTGISYSNQPQHF. Here the CDR3 DNA reads TGCGCCAGCAGCCAAGTAGTCGCCGGGACAGGGATCTCCTATAGCAATCAGCCCCAGCATTTT.

The J gene is TRBJ1-1, the V gene TRBV27; tentatively, D is TRBD1 (6 bases). CDR3 length equals 14 residues. Germline lookup yields CDR1 MNHEY and CDR2 SMNVEV (reference sequence). V gave up 5 bases and J gave up 1 base, with 11 bases separating them. CDR3 loop: CASSAGDKNTEAFF. Here the CDR3 DNA reads TGTGCCAGCAGTGCAGGGGATAAGAACACTGAAGCTTTCTTT.

Here the CDR3 reads CASSQDSPPLGTQYF. In DNA form, the CDR3 reads TGCGCCAGCAGCCAAGATAGCCCGCCTCTTGGGACCCAGTACTTC. This sequence joins TRBV4-1 and TRBJ2-5; no clear D. V was shortened by 0 bases and J by 7 bases, with 15 bases between the two germline ends. This CDR3 has 15 residues. Germline loops: CDR1 MGHRA, CDR2 YSYEKL.

This clone was seen at least ten times. V is TRBV19 and J is TRBJ2-7; D is perhaps TRBD1 (5 bases). V lost 6 bases and J 0 bases, leaving 15 bases between the germline ends. Germline CDR1 is LNHDA and CDR2 is SQIVND (reference sequence). This CDR3 is built from 15 residues. The CDR3 region has the DNA TGTGCCAGTAGGGACATGACAGTCTACTCCTACGAGCAGTACTTC. Amino acid sequence: CASRDMTVYSYEQYF.

J is TRBJ2-3 and V is TRBV3-1 (or the pseudogene TRBV3-2); D might be TRBD2 (6 bases). The germline V and J ends were trimmed by 0 bases and 6 bases, with 13 bases remaining between them. The germline CDR1 and CDR2 sequences are LGHDT and YNNKEL (reference sequence). The CDR3 is 15 amino acids. The CDR3 nucleotides read TGTGCCAGCAGCCAAGATCAACTAGCTGTTGATACGCAGTATTTT. Protein sequence: CASSQDQLAVDTQYF.

This clone was seen more than once but under ten times. The J gene is TRBJ2-7, the V gene TRBV6-5; D is ambiguous. This CDR3 contains 11 residues. Germline V lookup: CDR1 MNHEY, CDR2 SVGAGI. The CDR3 coding sequence is TGTGGAACCCAACAGAACTACGAGCAGTACTTC. It translates to CGTQQNYEQYF.

The chain couples TRBV14 to TRBJ1-2; the D is unclear. Trimming left V 1 base short and J 8 bases short, with 11 bases between. Germline lookup yields CDR1 SGHDN and CDR2 FVKESK. CDR3 length equals 13 residues. The CDR3 region is CASSQVEQQGYTF. In DNA, the CDR3 is TGTGCCAGCAGCCAAGTGGAACAGCAGGGCTACACCTTC. Together with reference TRBV14 and TRBJ1-2, the CDR3 gives the full variable domain: EAGVTQFPSHSVIEKGQTVTLRCDPISGHDNLYWYRRVMGKEIKFLLHFVKESKQDESGMPNNRFLAERTGGTYSTLKVQPAELEDSGVYFCASSQVEQQGYTFGSGTRLTVV.

This chain links TRBV6-2 or TRBV6-3 with TRBJ1-1; 9 bases align to TRBD1. The CDR3 consists of 15 residues. Germline V gene sequence: CDR1 MNHEY, CDR2 SVGEGT. V trimming: 5 bases; J trimming: 2 bases; junction bases outside the gene matches: 6. CDR3 nucleotides: TGTGCCAGCAGTAGAGGGGACAGGGCAAACACTGAAGCTTTCTTT. Translation gives CASSRGDRANTEAFF.

The CDR3 spells CASSLSGSLNTEAFF. In DNA form, the CDR3 reads TGTGCCAGCAGCTTATCGGGAAGCTTGAACACTGAAGCTTTCTTT. The V call is TRBV7-9, the J call TRBJ1-1; D call uncertain. Trimming pared 2 bases from V and 0 bases from J, leaving 10 bases between. The CDR3 spans 15 residues. Germline loops: CDR1 SEHNR, CDR2 FQNEAQ (reference sequence).